A single sample is the source of the 18 T cell receptor beta chains below, sequenced in a study of shared clonotypes between healthy human individuals. The method was immunoSEQ multiplex PCR; TCRdb's version includes in-frame clones alone and lacks a portion of them. The table has roughly 300,000 clones, more than 75% seen once. The sequencing input was memory CD8+ T cells sorted from blood. Indicated subset: CD45RO+ cells pooled with CCR7-negative TemRA cells. The source is a man aged 18 to 30 in good health.

The V gene is TRBV5-1, the J gene TRBJ2-3; perhaps TRBD2 as D (5 bases). The V end was cut by 4 bases, the J end by 1 base, with 10 bases between. This CDR3 spans 14 amino acids. In germline, CDR1 is SGHRS, CDR2 YFSETQ. The CDR3 DNA reads TGCGCCAGCAGCCCAGGACTTCGCACAGATACGCAGTATTTT. It yields the protein CASSPGLRTDTQYF.

CDR3 coding DNA: TGTGCCAGCAGCCAAGTACATCCTAGCGGCTCCTACGAGCAGTACTTC. Amino acids: CASSQVHPSGSYEQYF. V usage is TRBV14 and J usage is TRBJ2-7; TRBD2 matches at 7 bases. This CDR3 has 16 residues. Trimming cost V 1 base and J 0 bases; bases outside gene matches: 6. Per germline, CDR1 SGHDN and CDR2 FVKESK.

The rearrangement links TRBV28 to TRBJ1-1, with a tentative D call TRBD1 (5 bases). CDR3 length equals 14 residues. Trimming pared 3 bases from V and 1 base from J, leaving 9 bases between. The germline V gene encodes CDR1 MDHEN and CDR2 SYDVKM. CDR3 sequence reads: CASSLQGWNTEAFF. The CDR3 DNA follows: TGTGCCAGCAGTTTGCAGGGTTGGAACACTGAAGCTTTCTTT.

The rearrangement links TRBV4-1 to TRBJ2-1; D not certain. Trimming removed 0 bases from V and 0 bases from J, with 9 bases in between. CDR3 length: 16 residues. CDR1 MGHRA and CDR2 YSYEKL come from the germline V gene. CDR3 DNA sequence: TGCGCCAGCAGCCAAGAGGCTAGGTCCTCCTACAATGAGCAGTTCTTC. Protein product: CASSQEARSSYNEQFF.

The chain couples TRBV7-6 to TRBJ2-7; D remains ambiguous. The CDR3 runs 14 residues. Per the germline V gene, CDR1 is SGHVS and CDR2 is FNYEAQ. V lost 1 base and J lost 3, with 10 bases in between. The CDR3 loop reads CASSLGTENYEQYF. The CDR3 DNA sequence: TGTGCCAGCAGCTTAGGGACCGAAAACTACGAGCAGTACTTC.

The chain couples TRBV5-1 to TRBJ1-1; tentative D call: TRBD1 (5 bases). This CDR3 region has 15 residues. The germline CDR1 and CDR2 sequences are SGHRS and YFSETQ. Trimming stripped 1 base from V and 1 base from J, with 11 bases between. Here the CDR3 reads CASSLSWQGNTEAFF. The CDR3 region has the DNA TGCGCCAGCAGCTTGAGTTGGCAGGGGAACACTGAAGCTTTCTTT. The variable domain in full, with the rest retrieved from reference TRBV5-1 and TRBJ1-1, is KAGVTQTPRYLIKTRGQQVTLSCSPISGHRSVSWYQQTPGQGLQFLFEYFSETQRNKGNFPGRFSGRQFSNSRSEMNVSTLELGDSALYLCASSLSWQGNTEAFFGQGTRLTVV.

The chain is built from TRBV29-1 and TRBJ2-7; TRBD1 aligns across 10 bases. V lost 4 bases and J lost 2; bases outside the gene matches: 5. This CDR3 is built from 14 residues. Looked up from germline, CDR1 is SQVTM and CDR2 is ANQGSEA. The CDR3 nucleotides read TGCAGCGTTGTCCTTGGGACAGGGGCCTACGAGCAGTACTTC. Translated, it gives CSVVLGTGAYEQYF.

Comment on this clone: The junction differs from germline at one of its ends, possibly a read error. The V call is TRBV7-3, the J call TRBJ2-7; D is unresolved. The germline CDR1 and CDR2 sequences are SGHTA and FQGTGA. CDR3 length: 14 residues. Here the CDR3 DNA reads TGCGCCAGCAGCCAAGCACTAAATGACTACGAGCAGTACTTC. Protein sequence: CASSQALNDYEQYF.

The V and J genes are TRBV2 and TRBJ2-1; D possibly matches TRBD1 or TRBD2 (6 bases each). Germline lookup yields CDR1 SNHLY and CDR2 FYNNEI. The CDR3 has 19 residues. V lost 4 bases to trimming and J lost 7 bases, with 29 bases between them. This CDR3 reads CASSGSKTPRGVAGNEQFF. CDR3 in DNA: TGTGCCAGCAGTGGATCCAAAACCCCTAGGGGGGTGGCGGGGAATGAGCAGTTCTTC.

This clone was counted between two and nine times. This rearrangement joins TRBV13 to TRBJ2-7, with TRBD1 matching 9 bases. V was pared by 3 bases and J by 0 bases, with 3 bases of the junction left unmatched. CDR3 length equals 15 residues. Germline V lookup: CDR1 PRHDT, CDR2 FYEKMQ (reference sequence). CDR3 DNA sequence: TGTGCCAGCAGCTTCGGGACAGGGAGCTCCTACGAGCAGTACTTC. Translated: CASSFGTGSSYEQYF.

The rearrangement links TRBV28 to TRBJ1-1, with unresolved D. Germline CDR1 and CDR2: MDHEN and SYDVKM. V was clipped by 3 bases and J by 3 bases, with 8 bases between them. The CDR3 runs 13 residues. The CDR3 region is CASSFQLDTEAFF. Written as DNA, the CDR3 is TGTGCCAGCAGTTTTCAGTTAGACACTGAAGCTTTCTTT.

The chain couples TRBV27 to TRBJ2-7; D perhaps matches TRBD1 (5 bases). The V gene's germline CDR1 is MNHEY and CDR2 SMNVEV (reference sequence). The CDR3 contains 13 residues. V was cut by 3 bases and J by 7 bases, with 13 bases left in between. CDR3 residues: CASSFGHPGEQYF. In DNA form, the CDR3 reads TGTGCCAGCAGTTTCGGACACCCCGGGGAGCAGTACTTC.

The rearrangement uses TRBV5-6 and TRBJ2-1, with 7 bases matching TRBD2. After removal of 4 bases from V and 7 bases from J, the junction contained 8 bases not matched to a gene. Germline V lookup: CDR1 SGHDT, CDR2 YYEEEE. There are 14 residues in the CDR3. In nucleotides, the CDR3 is TGTGCCAGCAGCCTGGGAGGGCCAGGGAATGAGCAGTTCTTC. Translated, it gives CASSLGGPGNEQFF.

This chain uses TRBV7-8 with TRBJ1-2, with no clear D. V lost 1 base and J 8 bases, leaving 8 bases between the germline ends. Germline lookup yields CDR1 SGHVS and CDR2 FQNEAQ. This CDR3 has 12 amino acids. CDR3 loop: CASSLGATGYTF. In DNA form, the CDR3 reads TGTGCCAGCAGCTTAGGCGCCACCGGCTACACCTTC. Complete variable domain (other parts from reference TRBV7-8 and TRBJ1-2): GAGVSQSPRYKVAKRGQDVALRCDPISGHVSLFWYQQALGQGPEFLTYFQNEAQLDKSGLPSDRFFAERPEGSVSTLKIQRTQQEDSAVYLCASSLGATGYTFGSGTRLTVV.

The chain couples TRBV27 to TRBJ2-1, with TRBD2 matching 8 bases. The CDR3 extends over 15 amino acids. J gave up 6 bases and V 3 bases, and 7 bases lay outside the gene matches. Germline V CDR1 and CDR2: MNHEY, SMNVEV (reference sequence). CDR3 sequence (DNA): TGTGCCAGCAGTTTGTCCGGGGGGGCCCGCAATGAGCAGTTCTTC. This gives the protein CASSLSGGARNEQFF.

The chain employs TRBV10-2 and TRBJ2-3; possibly TRBD1 or TRBD2 for D (5 bases each). V was cut by 8 bases and J by 4 bases, with 13 bases left in between. The CDR3 contains 13 residues. CDR1 is WSHSY and CDR2 is SAAADI in the germline V gene. This CDR3 reads CASWDGVPDTQYF. DNA of the CDR3: TGCGCCAGCTGGGACGGTGTCCCAGATACGCAGTATTTT.

This sequence joins TRBV6-1 and TRBJ1-2; 8 nucleotides agree with TRBD1. With 3 bases clipped from V and 5 bases from J, the junction kept 8 bases outside the gene matches. CDR3 length equals 15 residues. Germline V gene sequence: CDR1 MNHNS, CDR2 SASEGT. CDR3 in DNA: TGTGCCAGCAGTGACGAGGACAGGGCGAAATATGGCTACACCTTC. Translated: CASSDEDRAKYGYTF.

The chain is built from TRBV27 and TRBJ2-7, with 7 bases identical to TRBD2. The CDR3 consists of 14 residues. V shed 4 bases, J shed 2 bases, and the junction held 5 bases outside the gene matches. Germline CDR1 and CDR2: MNHEY and SMNVEV (reference sequence). The CDR3 DNA reads as TGTGCCAGCAGTTCGTCCGCGGGGGCCTACGAGCAGTACTTC. It codes for CASSSSAGAYEQYF.